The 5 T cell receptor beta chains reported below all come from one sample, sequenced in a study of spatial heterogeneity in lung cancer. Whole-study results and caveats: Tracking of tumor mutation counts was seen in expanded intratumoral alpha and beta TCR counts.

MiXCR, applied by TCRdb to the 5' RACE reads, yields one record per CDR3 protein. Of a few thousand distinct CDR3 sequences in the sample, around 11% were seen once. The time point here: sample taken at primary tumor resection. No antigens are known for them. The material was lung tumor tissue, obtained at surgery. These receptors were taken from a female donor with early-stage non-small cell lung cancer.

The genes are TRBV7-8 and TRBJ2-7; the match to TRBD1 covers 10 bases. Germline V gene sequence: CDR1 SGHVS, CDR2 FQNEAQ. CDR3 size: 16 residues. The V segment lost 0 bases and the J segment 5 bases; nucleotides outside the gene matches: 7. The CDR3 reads CASSLALRTGGDEQYF. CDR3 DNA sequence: TGTGCCAGCAGCTTAGCGCTTAGGACAGGGGGTGACGAGCAGTACTTC.

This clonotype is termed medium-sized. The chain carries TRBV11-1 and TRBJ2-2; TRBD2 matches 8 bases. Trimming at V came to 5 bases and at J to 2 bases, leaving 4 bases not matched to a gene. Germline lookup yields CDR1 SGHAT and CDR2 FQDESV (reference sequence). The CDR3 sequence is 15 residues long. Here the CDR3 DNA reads TGTGCCAGCAGCCTGCTAGCGGGCAACACCGGGGAGCTGTTTTTT. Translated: CASSLLAGNTGELFF.

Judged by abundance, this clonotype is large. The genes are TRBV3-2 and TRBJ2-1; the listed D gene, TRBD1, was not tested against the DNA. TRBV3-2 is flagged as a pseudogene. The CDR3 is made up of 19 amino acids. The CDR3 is CASSRRTPRALSSYNEQFF. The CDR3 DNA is TGTGCCAGCAGCCGACGTACCCCCCGGGCTCTGAGCTCCTACAATGAGCAGTTCTTC.

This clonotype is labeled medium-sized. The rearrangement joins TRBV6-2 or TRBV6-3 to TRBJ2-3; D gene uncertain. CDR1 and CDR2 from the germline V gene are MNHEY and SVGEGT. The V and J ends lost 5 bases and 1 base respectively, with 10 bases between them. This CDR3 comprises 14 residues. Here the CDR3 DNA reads TGTGCCAGCAGTCACCCAGGACGCACAGATACGCAGTATTTT. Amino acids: CASSHPGRTDTQYF.

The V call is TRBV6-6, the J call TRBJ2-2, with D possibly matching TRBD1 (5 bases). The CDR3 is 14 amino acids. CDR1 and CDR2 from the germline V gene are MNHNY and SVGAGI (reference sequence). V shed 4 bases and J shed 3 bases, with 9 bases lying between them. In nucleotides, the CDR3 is TGTGCCAGCAGTTGGGAAGGGGACACCGGGGAGCTGTTTTTT. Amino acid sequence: CASSWEGDTGELFF.